This T cell receptor beta chain was profiled in a study of cytomegalovirus exposure and HLA in healthy donors. Findings and caveats of the study: According to an earlier analysis, most TCR beta V segments yielded productive rearrangements about 87% or about 30% of the time. In a later analysis, common viral pathogens appeared linked to several of the most significant clusters. Analyzed later, association rates of TCRs varied across HLA loci, with DRB1 most and HLA-C fewest. Rare TCR sequences predominated, though certain public TCRs were found in many donors.

This CDR3 contains 15 residues. V lost 0 bases, J lost 9 bases, and 18 bases lay in between. Germline V gene data show CDR1 as SGDLS and CDR2 as YYNGEE. On this clone itself: Its antigen is unknown.

The study ran its PCR with 60 Vbeta and 13 Jbeta primers. Profiled with immunoSEQ multiplex PCR; TCRdb holds only in-frame clones, not every one. The repertoire holds about 190,000 clones, with about four fifths as singletons. The chain has TRBV9 and TRBJ1-2; perhaps TRBD1 as D (6 bases). The sequence was obtained from a woman aged 25 to 39 in good health and CMV-seropositive. Sequences were obtained from PBMCs. CDR3 sequence: CASSVGVGRGWSYTF. The DNA for the CDR3 is TGTGCCAGCAGCGTAGGAGTAGGCAGGGGTTGGAGCTACACCTTC.